A single T cell receptor beta chain is shown here with its context. What it recognizes is unknown. V was shortened by 7 bases and J by 9 bases, with 22 bases between the two germline ends. This CDR3 is built from 15 residues. The germline V gene has CDR1 SNHLY and CDR2 FYNNEI. This record belongs to a study of cytomegalovirus exposure and HLA in healthy donors. The study's findings and limits: Another analysis was done later, and it associated over 15,000 TCR beta sequences with HLA alleles at 0.05 false discovery rate. Among TCR beta chains, those listed as cytomegalovirus-associated numbered some 170.

The primer mix had 60 Vbeta and 13 Jbeta primers. Assay: immunoSEQ multiplex PCR; the TCRdb copy retains only in-frame clones and omits some. In total, the table holds 150,000 to 200,000 clones. The sequencing input was PBMCs. The source is an older woman in good health and CMV-seronegative. The chain combines TRBV2 with TRBJ2-1, with D possibly matching TRBD1 (6 bases). The CDR3 DNA is TGTGCCAGCAAGGAGTGGGGGCATGGTTCGAGTGAGCAGTTCTTC. It specifies CASKEWGHGSSEQFF.